One sample yielded the 4 T cell receptor beta chains listed below, sequenced in a study of identifying expanded T cells in peripheral blood. The repertoire was sequenced with immunoSEQ multiplex PCR; TCRdb's copy has only in-frame clones and lacks some. The repertoire holds 100,000 or so clones, with around nine tenths as singletons. Material: blood. The receptor set was obtained from a person between 18 and 70 years old in good health.

This clone turned up a few times. The chain joins TRBV5-6 to TRBJ1-2; D not certain. This CDR3 region has 13 residues. Per the germline V gene, CDR1 is SGHDT and CDR2 is YYEEEE. The V end was cut by 0 bases, the J end by 5 bases, with 8 bases between. The CDR3 coding sequence is TGTGCCAGCAGCTTGGGGTCGGAATATGGCTACACCTTC. Its translation: CASSLGSEYGYTF.

The chain joins TRBV6-1 to TRBJ1-6, with 7 nucleotides matching TRBD1. This CDR3 has 18 residues. Germline CDR1 reads MNHNS; CDR2 reads SASEGT. V lost 3 bases, J lost 0 bases, and 8 bases stayed unmatched. CDR3: CASSDRGATSSYNSPLHF. DNA for the CDR3: TGTGCCAGCAGTGACAGGGGGGCTACAAGCTCCTATAATTCACCCCTCCACTTT.

The chain is built from TRBV6-1 and TRBJ2-1; D is ambiguous. V lost 6 bases and J 5 bases, leaving 5 bases between the germline ends. The CDR3 is 11 residues long. Germline values: CDR1 MNHNS, CDR2 SASEGT. CDR3: CASRGNNEQFF. In DNA form, the CDR3 reads TGTGCCAGCAGGGGGAACAATGAGCAGTTCTTC.

The chain employs TRBV28 and TRBJ1-5; possibly TRBD1 for D (6 bases). Per the germline V gene, CDR1 is MDHEN and CDR2 is SYDVKM. V was pared by 2 bases and J by 6 bases, with 14 bases between. This CDR3 is built from 15 residues. DNA of the CDR3: TGTGCCAGCAGTTTAGGGGGGGCATCGGGTCAGCCCCAGCATTTT. The encoded protein is CASSLGGASGQPQHF.